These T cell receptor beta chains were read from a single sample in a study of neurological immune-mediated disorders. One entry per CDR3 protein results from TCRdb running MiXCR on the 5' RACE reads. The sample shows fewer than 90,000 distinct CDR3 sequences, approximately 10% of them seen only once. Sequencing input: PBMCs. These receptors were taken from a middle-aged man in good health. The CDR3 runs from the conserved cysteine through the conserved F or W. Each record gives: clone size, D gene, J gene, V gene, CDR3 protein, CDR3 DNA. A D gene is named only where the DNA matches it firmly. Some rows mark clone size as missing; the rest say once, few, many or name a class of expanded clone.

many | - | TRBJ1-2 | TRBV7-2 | CASSLAPGTYGYTF | TGTGCCAGCAGCTTAGCGCCTGGAACCTATGGCTACACCTTC
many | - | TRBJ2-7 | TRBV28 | CASSLDVETRYEQYF | TGTGCCAGCAGTTTGGATGTAGAGACTAGATACGAGCAGTACTTC
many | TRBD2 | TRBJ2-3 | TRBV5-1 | CASSLVPAGESTDTQYF | TGCGCCAGCAGCTTGGTCCCAGCGGGAGAAAGCACAGATACGCAGTATTTT
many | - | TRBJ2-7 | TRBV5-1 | CASSLGQVFSEQYF | TGCGCCAGCAGCTTGGGACAGGTTTTCAGCGAGCAGTACTTC
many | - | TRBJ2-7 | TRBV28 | CASSPPSRYEQYF | TGTGCCAGCAGTCCGCCCTCGAGGTACGAGCAGTACTTC
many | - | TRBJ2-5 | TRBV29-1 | CSGDRRETQYF | TGCAGCGGCGACAGACGAGAGACCCAGTACTTC
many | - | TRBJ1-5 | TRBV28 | CASSFRISNQPQHF | TGTGCCAGCAGTTTTCGCATTAGCAATCAGCCCCAGCATTTT
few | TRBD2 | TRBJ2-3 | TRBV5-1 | CASQRGGIEDTQYF | TGCGCCAGCCAGCGGGGGGGGATAGAAGATACGCAGTATTTT
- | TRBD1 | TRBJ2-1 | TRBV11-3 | CASSQQGANKGEQFF | TGTGCCAGCAGCCAACAGGGGGCCAACAAGGGTGAGCAGTTCTTC
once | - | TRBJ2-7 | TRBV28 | CASRPGAGYEQYF | TGTGCCAGCAGGCCGGGGGCCGGCTACGAGCAGTACTTC
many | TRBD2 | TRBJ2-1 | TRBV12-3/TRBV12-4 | CASSRSGGLSSYNEQFF | TGTGCCAGCAGTCGTAGCGGGGGGCTGAGCTCCTACAATGAGCAGTTCTTC
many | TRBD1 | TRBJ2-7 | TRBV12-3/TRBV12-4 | CASSPGQGFRAYEQYF | TGTGCCAGCAGTCCCGGACAGGGATTTCGGGCCTACGAGCAGTACTTC
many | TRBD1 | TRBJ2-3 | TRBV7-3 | CASSSRDRGPGDTQYF | TGTGCCAGCAGCTCCCGGGACAGGGGGCCTGGAGATACGCAGTATTTT
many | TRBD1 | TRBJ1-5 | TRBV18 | CASSPKQGDNQPQHF | TGTGCCAGCTCACCCAAACAGGGGGACAATCAGCCCCAGCATTTT
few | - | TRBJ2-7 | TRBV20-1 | CSAEDGGRLYEQYF | TGCAGTGCTGAAGACGGAGGTAGACTCTACGAGCAGTACTTC
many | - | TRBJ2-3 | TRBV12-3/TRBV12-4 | CASSWGDTQYF | TGTGCCAGCAGTTGGGGAGATACGCAGTATTTT
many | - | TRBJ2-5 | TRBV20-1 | CSAPRGGTGETQYF | TGCAGTGCTCCCAGGGGGGGGACCGGAGAGACCCAGTACTTC
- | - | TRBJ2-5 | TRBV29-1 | CSVELLLTSQETQYF | TGCAGCGTTGAGCTGCTTTTGACTTCGCAAGAGACCCAGTACTTC
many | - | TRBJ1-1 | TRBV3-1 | CASSRHTANTEAFF | TGTGCCAGCAGCCGCCATACAGCGAACACTGAAGCTTTCTTT
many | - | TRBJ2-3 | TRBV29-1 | CSIRPTDTQYF | TGCAGCATACGGCCCACAGATACGCAGTATTTT
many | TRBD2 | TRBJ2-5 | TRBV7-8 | CASSPRSASGGEETQYF | TGTGCCAGCAGCCCGAGGTCGGCTAGCGGGGGGGAAGAGACCCAGTACTTC
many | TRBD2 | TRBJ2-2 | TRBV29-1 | CSVGETSGYTGELFF | TGCAGCGTTGGGGAGACTAGCGGGTACACCGGGGAGCTGTTTTTT
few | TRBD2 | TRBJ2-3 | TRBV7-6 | CASSSHLGGADTQYF | TGTGCCAGCAGCTCCCACCTTGGGGGGGCAGATACGCAGTATTTT
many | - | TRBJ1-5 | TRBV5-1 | CASSRGTNQPQHF | TGCGCCAGCAGCCGGGGGACGAATCAGCCCCAGCATTTT
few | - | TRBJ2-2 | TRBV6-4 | CASSPSVLNTGELFF | TGTGCCAGCAGTCCTAGCGTGTTGAACACCGGGGAGCTGTTTTTT
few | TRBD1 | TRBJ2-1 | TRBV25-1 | CASRPDRNEQFF | TGTGCCAGCCGCCCGGACAGGAATGAGCAGTTCTTC
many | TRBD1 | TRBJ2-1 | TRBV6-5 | CASSYELDPGQHNEQFF | TGTGCCAGCAGTTACGAACTTGATCCGGGACAGCACAATGAGCAGTTCTTC
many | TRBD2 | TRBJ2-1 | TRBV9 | CASSVRLAGGRDEQFF | TGTGCCAGCAGCGTTAGACTAGCGGGAGGACGGGATGAGCAGTTCTTC
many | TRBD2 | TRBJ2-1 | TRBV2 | CASSEGAALAGGPWEQFF | TGTGCCAGCAGTGAAGGGGCCGCCCTAGCGGGAGGGCCATGGGAGCAGTTCTTC
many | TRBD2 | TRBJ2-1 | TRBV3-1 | CASSQELAGAYNEQFF | TGTGCCAGCAGCCAAGAACTAGCGGGAGCCTACAATGAGCAGTTCTTC
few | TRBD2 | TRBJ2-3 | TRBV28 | CASSSPLVAGGSDTQYF | TGTGCCAGCAGCTCCCCGCTAGTAGCGGGAGGTTCAGATACGCAGTATTTT
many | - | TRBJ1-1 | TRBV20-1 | CSARDVFLEAFF | TGCAGTGCTAGAGATGTTTTTCTCGAGGCTTTCTTT
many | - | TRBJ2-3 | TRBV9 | CASSVGATDTQYF | TGTGCCAGCAGCGTAGGTGCTACAGATACGCAGTATTTT
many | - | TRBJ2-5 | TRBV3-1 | CASSQVTSGETQYF | TGTGCCAGCAGCCAAGTAACGAGCGGGGAGACCCAGTACTTC
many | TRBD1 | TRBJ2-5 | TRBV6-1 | CASSLRGLRETQYF | TGTGCCAGCAGCCTCAGGGGGCTTCGGGAGACCCAGTACTTC
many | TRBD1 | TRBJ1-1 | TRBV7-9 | CASSKGGQGEGTEAFF | TGTGCCAGCAGCAAAGGGGGACAGGGGGAGGGAACTGAAGCTTTCTTT
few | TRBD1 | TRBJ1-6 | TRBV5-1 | CASSPSLNPAGGPNSPLHF | TGCGCCAGCAGCCCCTCCCTCAACCCCGCAGGGGGCCCAAATTCACCCCTCCACTTT
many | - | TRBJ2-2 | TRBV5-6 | CASSSDGGGELFF | TGTGCCAGCAGCTCGGATGGAGGCGGGGAGCTGTTTTTT
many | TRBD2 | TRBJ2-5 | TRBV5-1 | CASSLVGQQLRTSMETQYF | TGCGCCAGCAGCTTGGTCGGGCAGCAATTACGGACTAGCATGGAGACCCAGTACTTC
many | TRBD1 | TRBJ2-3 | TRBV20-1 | CSAPTGQVTDTQYF | TGCAGTGCCCCGACGGGACAGGTCACAGATACGCAGTATTTT
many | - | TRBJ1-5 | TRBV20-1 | CSAAEDTRVGGNQPQHF | TGCAGTGCCGCGGAGGACACCCGTGTCGGGGGCAATCAGCCCCAGCATTTT
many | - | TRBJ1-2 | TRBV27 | CASSSVRDRGGGYTF | TGTGCCAGCAGTTCAGTCCGGGACCGAGGGGGTGGCTACACCTTC